These 3 T cell receptor beta chains came from one sample sequenced in a study of blood T cell repertoires in COVID-19. Assay: immunoSEQ multiplex PCR; the TCRdb copy retains only in-frame clones and omits some. The sample records 190,000 or so clones, just under 85% being singletons. Sequencing input: peripheral blood. These receptors were collected from a human donor with acute or convalescent COVID-19. The donor label of this sample is uncertain.

This clone has just one count. The chain is built from TRBV21-1 and TRBJ1-5. TRBV21-1 corresponds to a pseudogene. CDR3 length equals 19 residues. CDR3 in amino acids: CASSKDGGLPYYSNQPQHF. The DNA for the CDR3 is TGTGCCAGCAGCAAAGACGGGGGGCTGCCGTATTATAGCAATCAGCCCCAGCATTTT.

The CDR3 sequence is CASRQQGADGYTF. The CDR3 nucleotides read TGTGCCAGCAGGCAACAGGGGGCGGATGGCTACACCTTC. The genes are TRBV9 and TRBJ1-2, with 9 bases fitting TRBD1. J was trimmed by 6 bases and V by 5 bases; bases with no gene match: 5. Germline CDR1 is SGDLS and CDR2 is YYNGEE. The CDR3 length is 13 residues.

This clone was counted a single time. V is TRBV6-5 and J is TRBJ2-3; TRBD1 agrees at 8 bases. The V gene end was trimmed by 2 bases and the J gene end by 4 bases; junction bases not matched to a gene: 8. This CDR3 has 16 amino acids. The germline V gene has CDR1 MNHEY and CDR2 SVGAGI. CDR3: CASSYTRQGWADTQYF. CDR3 DNA: TGTGCCAGCAGTTACACAAGACAGGGGTGGGCAGATACGCAGTATTTT.